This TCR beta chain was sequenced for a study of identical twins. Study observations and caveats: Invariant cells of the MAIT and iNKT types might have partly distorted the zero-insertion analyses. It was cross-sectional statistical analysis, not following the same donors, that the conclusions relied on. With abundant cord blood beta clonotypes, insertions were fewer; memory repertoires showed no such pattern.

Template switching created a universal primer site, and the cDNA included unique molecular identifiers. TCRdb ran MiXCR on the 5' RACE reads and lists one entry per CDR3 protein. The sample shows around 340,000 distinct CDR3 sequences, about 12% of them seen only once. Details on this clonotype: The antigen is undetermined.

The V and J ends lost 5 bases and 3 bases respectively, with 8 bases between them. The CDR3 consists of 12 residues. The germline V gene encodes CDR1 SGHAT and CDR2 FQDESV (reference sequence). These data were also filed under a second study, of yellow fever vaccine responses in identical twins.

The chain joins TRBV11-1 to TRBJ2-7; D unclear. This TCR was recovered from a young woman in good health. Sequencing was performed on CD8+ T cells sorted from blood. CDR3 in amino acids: CASSQSNYEQYF. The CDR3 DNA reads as TGTGCCAGCAGCCAATCCAACTACGAGCAGTACTTC.